This T cell receptor (delta chain) was captured by sequencing in a study of gamma-delta T cells after stem cell transplantation. Unmatched junction bases numbered 15, after V lost 0 bases and J lost 0 bases. CDR1 is GEAIGNYY, CDR2 EKD, per germline. The CDR3 consists of 22 residues. TCRdb fed the RT-PCR reads into CATT to redo clone calling. The data show about 14,000 delta-chain clones, approximately 8.8% seen once. Of note for this clone: At the DNA level, this CDR3 is encoded by other sequences in the same sample as well.

The rearrangement links TRDV2 to TRDJ3; 8 bases match TRDD3. The sample was gamma-delta T cells. The clonotype comes from a human donor. It is not recorded whose cells these are; they may come from a transplant donor. CDR3 nucleotides: TGTGCCTGTGACACCCTTACTGGGGGCCCCAACCTCAGCTCCTGGGACACCCGACAGATGTTTTTC. This translates into CACDTLTGGPNLSSWDTRQMFF.